This T cell receptor (beta chain) was recovered during a study of technical replicates of blood from several donors. Trimming left V 2 bases short and J 8 bases short, with 13 bases between. The CDR3 runs 13 residues. Germline V gene data show CDR1 as SGHNT and CDR2 as YYREEE (reference sequence). Data came from immunoSEQ multiplex PCR; TCRdb stores just in-frame clones and leaves some out. The table records roughly 80,000 clones, about 95% of them present only once. The chain employs TRBV5-4 and TRBJ1-1, with D unclear. Sequencing used T cells isolated from PBMCs. This TCR came from a human donor in good health. The CDR3 region has the DNA TGTGCCAGCAGCTTTGGTACGGGGTCGGAAGCTTTCTTT. Its protein is CASSFGTGSEAFF.